This TCR beta chain was profiled in a study of cytomegalovirus exposure and HLA in healthy donors. Turning to this clone: The DNA is omitted, as the CDR3 cannot be located on it reliably, and the CDR3 follows TCRdb's listing.

Germline V lookup: CDR1 MNHNY, CDR2 SVGAGI (reference sequence). The CDR3 is 15 amino acids in total, end residues counted. The PCR used 60 Vbeta and 13 Jbeta primers. The assay was immunoSEQ multiplex PCR, and TCRdb's table has in-frame clones only and misses some. The table includes approximately 270,000 clones, roughly 80% detected once. This TCR was sampled from a girl aged 2 to 10 in good health and CMV-seronegative. Source material: PBMCs. The chain carries TRBV6-6 and TRBJ2-1; TRBD1 is taken as the D call from the table, unchecked against the DNA. The CDR3 loop reads CASSSSGQGRNEQFF.